This T cell receptor (beta chain) was identified during a study of T cell responses to AZD1222 COVID-19 vaccine. The wider study: Investigators merged groups given second doses at roughly 4 or roughly 12 weeks.

Findings of the study overall: With dominance at 160-218 and 743-854, vaccine-associated CD4 TCRs spanned spike.

On this clone itself: Its antigen is unidentified.

Germline assignment: CDR1 LGHDT and CDR2 YNNKEL (reference sequence). Unmatched junction bases numbered 6, after V lost 7 bases and J lost 8 bases. This CDR3 region has 12 residues. Only in-frame clones appear in the TCRdb table, and some are missing; sequencing was by immunoSEQ multiplex PCR. Here the sample spans about 120,000 clones, 92% being singletons. V and J are TRBV3-1 (or the pseudogene TRBV3-2) and TRBJ1-2; 8 nucleotides align to TRBD1. This sample comprised peripheral blood, obtained on day 0 of AZD1222 vaccination. This clonotype originated in an adult in good health. The CDR3: CASTRTGQGYTF. The CDR3 coding sequence is TGTGCCAGCACAAGGACAGGGCAGGGCTACACCTTC.